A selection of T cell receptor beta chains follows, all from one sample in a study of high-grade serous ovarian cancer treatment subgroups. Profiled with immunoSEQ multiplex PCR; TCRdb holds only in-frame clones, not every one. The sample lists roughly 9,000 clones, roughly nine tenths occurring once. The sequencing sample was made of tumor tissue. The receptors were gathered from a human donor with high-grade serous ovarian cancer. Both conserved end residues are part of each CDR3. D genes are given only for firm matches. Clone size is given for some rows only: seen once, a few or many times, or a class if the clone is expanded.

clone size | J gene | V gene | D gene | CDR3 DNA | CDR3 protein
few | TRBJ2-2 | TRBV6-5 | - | TGTGCCAGCAGTTACTCGCGGACGTTGAACACCGGGGAGCTGTTTTTT | CASSYSRTLNTGELFF
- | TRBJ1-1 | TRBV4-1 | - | TGCGCCAGCAGCCGTGGAGATTCCCACCAGAACACTGAAGCTTTCTTT | CASSRGDSHQNTEAFF
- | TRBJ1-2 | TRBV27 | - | TGTGCCAGCAGTTTTTCGGTTAACTATGGCTACACCTTC | CASSFSVNYGYTF
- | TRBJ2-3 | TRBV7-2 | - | TGTGCCATACCGGGACTGTACGCAGATACGCAGTATTTT | CAIPGLYADTQYF
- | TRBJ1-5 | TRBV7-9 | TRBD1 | TGTGCCAGCAGCTCTGGGACAGGTAATCAGCCCCAGCATTTT | CASSSGTGNQPQHF
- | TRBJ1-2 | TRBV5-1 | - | TGCGCCAGCAGCTTGGGGGAGACGGAACCCTATGGCTACACCTTC | CASSLGETEPYGYTF
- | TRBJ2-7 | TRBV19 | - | TGTGCCAGTAGTATCTCGGCAGGGGAGCTGTACGAGCAGTACTTC | CASSISAGELYEQYF
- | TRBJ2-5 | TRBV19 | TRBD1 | TGTGCCAGTAGTATGCTGGACAGGGGGCGAGGGGAGACCCAGTACTTC | CASSMLDRGRGETQYF
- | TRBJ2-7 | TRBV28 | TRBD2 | TGTGCCAGCAGCCTTAGCGGGAGAATCTACGAGCAGTACTTC | CASSLSGRIYEQYF
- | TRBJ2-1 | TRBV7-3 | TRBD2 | TGTGCCAGCAGCCCAGGAAGGACTAGTACTTACAATGAGCAGTTCTTC | CASSPGRTSTYNEQFF
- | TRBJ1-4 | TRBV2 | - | TGTGCCAGCAGACCCGAAATTTCAACTAATGAAAAACTGTTTTTT | CASRPEISTNEKLFF
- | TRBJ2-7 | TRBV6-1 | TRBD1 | TGTGCCAGCCTACAGGGGGCCTACGAGCAGTACTTC | CASLQGAYEQYF
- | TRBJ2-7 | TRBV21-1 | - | TGTGCCAGCAGCAAACCGGTAACACAGCGAAGCTCCTACGAGCAGTACTTC | CASSKPVTQRSSYEQYF
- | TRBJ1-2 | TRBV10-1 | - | TGCGCCGGGTCCGAGTCCGTCTATGGCTACACCTTC | CAGSESVYGYTF
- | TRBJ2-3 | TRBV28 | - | TGTGCCAGCAGGGAACCAGGCACAGATACGCAGTATTTT | CASREPGTDTQYF
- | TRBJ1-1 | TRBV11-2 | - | TGTGCCAGCAGCTTATTCATGAGAGAGGAAGCTTTCTTT | CASSLFMREEAFF
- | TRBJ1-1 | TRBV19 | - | TGTGCCAGTAGGGCTTGGGGCCACACTGAAGCTTTCTTT | CASRAWGHTEAFF
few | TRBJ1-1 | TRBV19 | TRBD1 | TGTGCCAGTAGTTTTAACAGGGGGGAAGCTTTCTTT | CASSFNRGEAFF
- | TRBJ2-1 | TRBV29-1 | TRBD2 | TGCAGCGTAAGGCGGAACGGGAGGCACAATGAGCAGTTCTTC | CSVRRNGRHNEQFF
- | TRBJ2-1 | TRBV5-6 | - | TGTGCCAGCAGCATGGGACCCGGACATACCTACAATGAGCAGTTCTTC | CASSMGPGHTYNEQFF
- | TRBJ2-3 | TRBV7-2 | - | TGTGCCAGCAGCTTAGTTTTGGGTACGCAGTATTTT | CASSLVLGTQYF
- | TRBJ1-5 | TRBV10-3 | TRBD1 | TGTGCCAGCAGTTACGGGGGACAGTATAGCAATCAGCCCCAGCATTTT | CASSYGGQYSNQPQHF
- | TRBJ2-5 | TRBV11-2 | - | TGTGCCAGCAGCCCGCCCGAGGACCAAGAGACCCAGTACTTC | CASSPPEDQETQYF
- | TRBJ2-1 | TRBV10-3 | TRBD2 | TGTGCCATCAGTGAGAGGGGACTAGCGGGAGTATTATACAATGAGCAGTTCTTC | CAISERGLAGVLYNEQFF
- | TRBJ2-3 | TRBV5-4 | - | TGTGCCAGCAGCGGTGGACTAAGCGTCACAGATACGCAGTATTTT | CASSGGLSVTDTQYF
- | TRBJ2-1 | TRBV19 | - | TGTGCCAGTAGTACATTAGAGACGGGATCCTCCTACAATGAGCAGTTCTTC | CASSTLETGSSYNEQFF
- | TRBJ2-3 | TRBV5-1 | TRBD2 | TGCGCCAGCAGCTTACTAGCGGGGGGGCCAGATACGCAGTATTTT | CASSLLAGGPDTQYF
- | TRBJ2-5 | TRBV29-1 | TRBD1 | TGCAGCTGGGGGCATTATGGGACAGGGGAAGAGACCCAGTACTTC | CSWGHYGTGEETQYF
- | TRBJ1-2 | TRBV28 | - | TGTGCCAGCGGGACGAATAACTATGGCTACACCTTC | CASGTNNYGYTF
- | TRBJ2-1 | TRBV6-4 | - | TGTGCCAGTGCGGTGGGGGATGCGAATGAGCAGTTCTTC | CASAVGDANEQFF
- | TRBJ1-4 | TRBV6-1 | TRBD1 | TGTGCCAGCAACGACAGGGGGATCGCTAATGAAAAACTGTTTTTT | CASNDRGIANEKLFF
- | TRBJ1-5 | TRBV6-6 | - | TGTGCCAGCAGTTACCCTGGGGTGAGCAATCAGCCCCAGCATTTT | CASSYPGVSNQPQHF
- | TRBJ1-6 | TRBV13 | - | TGTGCCAGCAGCTTAGGCGGCAGGAGCTCCTATAATTCACCCCTCCACTTT | CASSLGGRSSYNSPLHF
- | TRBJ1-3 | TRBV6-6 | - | TGTGCCAGCACCGGGTCCTCTGGAAACACCATATATTTT | CASTGSSGNTIYF
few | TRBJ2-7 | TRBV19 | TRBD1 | TGTGCCAGTTCCTACAGGGGTGGGTCCTACGAGCAGTACTTC | CASSYRGGSYEQYF
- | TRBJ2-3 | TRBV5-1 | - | TGCGCCAGCAGCTTGACTCTAGGCGGGGGCGCAGATACGCAGTATTTT | CASSLTLGGGADTQYF
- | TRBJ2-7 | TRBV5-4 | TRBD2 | TGTGCCACCGCCCCTCTAGCGGGGGGTCTCTACGAGCAGTACTTC | CATAPLAGGLYEQYF
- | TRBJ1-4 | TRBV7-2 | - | TGTGCCAGCAGCCCGATTTTAGGGGGGGGAAAACTGTTTTTT | CASSPILGGGKLFF
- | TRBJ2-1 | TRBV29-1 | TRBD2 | TGCAGCGTTGACACTAGCGGGAGTAATGAGCAGTTCTTC | CSVDTSGSNEQFF
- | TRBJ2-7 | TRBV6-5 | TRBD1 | TGTGCCAGCAGTTACTCGGCAGGGGGCTCCTACGAGCAGTACTTC | CASSYSAGGSYEQYF
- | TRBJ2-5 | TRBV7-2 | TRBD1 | TGTGCCAGCAGCCTCGGACAGGCCGAAGGGGCCCAGTACTTC | CASSLGQAEGAQYF
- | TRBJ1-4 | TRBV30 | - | TGTGCCTGGAGTGCGGACAGAAATCGTAATGAAAAACTGTTTTTT | CAWSADRNRNEKLFF
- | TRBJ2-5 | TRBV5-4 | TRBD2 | TGTGCCAGCAGCGCCCCTAGCGGGGGGTTCCAAGAGACCCAGTACTTC | CASSAPSGGFQETQYF
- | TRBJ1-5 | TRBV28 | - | TGTGCCAGCAGCTATGGTCCGGGGGGCAATCAGCCCCAGCATTTT | CASSYGPGGNQPQHF
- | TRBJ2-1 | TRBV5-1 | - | TGCGCCAGCAGCTCGTCAGGTAAACACAATGAGCAGTTCTTC | CASSSSGKHNEQFF